This T cell receptor (beta chain) originates from a study of cytomegalovirus exposure and HLA in healthy donors. Study-level results: Cytomegalovirus-associated TCR beta chains were listed, numbering some 150. Reports indicated that the classifier achieved high specificity and sensitivity in diagnosing cytomegalovirus status. Across donors, most TCRs were seen rarely, yet some public ones were widespread. In the 95 to 150 validation repertoires, a later analysis found that first-cohort TCR clusters tended to co-occur.

This clone was detected once. Its antigen is not identified. Germline V gene lookup returns CDR1 SGHTS and CDR2 YDEGEE. The trim removed 5 bases at V and 9 bases at J, leaving 10 bases unmatched. CDR3 length: 15 residues. Measured with immunoSEQ multiplex PCR; TCRdb has only the in-frame clones, and not every one. The sample includes 90,000 to 150,000 clones, roughly 88% of them seen just once. The source is a young woman in good health and CMV-seropositive. Sequenced material: PBMCs. The chain has TRBV5-8 and TRBJ1-6, with TRBD1 matching over 8 bases. CDR3 loop: CASSDGQGGVSPLHF. CDR3 bases: TGTGCCAGCAGTGATGGACAGGGAGGTGTTTCACCCCTCCACTTT.